This section outlines one TCR beta chain sequence together with its context. Its antigen is currently not known. These data come from a study of cytomegalovirus exposure and HLA in healthy donors (dated by TCRdb to about 2017). Background on the whole study: In an earlier analysis of 587 of the donors, 276 Gb of sequence data and some 100 million unique TCR beta sequences from 180 million or so T cells were reported. The number of typed donors differed by locus: 629-630 for A, B, C, DRB1 and DQB1; approximately 540 for DQA1; fewer than 610 for DPA1; and 450 to 480 for DPB1. Using immunosequencing, the study profiled T cell repertoires from about 650 subjects and related those repertoires to cytomegalovirus serostatus. To decide whether each TCR beta V gene segment behaved as functional or pseudogenic, an earlier analysis of approximately 620 of the donors relied on high-throughput TCR beta sequencing. The study combined high-throughput TCR immunosequencing, statistical association of individual TCRs with disease status, and machine learning to predict cytomegalovirus infection status. Of the 398 genotyped donors, about 84% fell in the genetic ancestry cluster associated with self-reported Caucasian donors. Both class I and class II loci were covered by HLA typing, at four-digit resolution. Rather than drawing on any new phenotypic data, the later analysis identified candidate immune exposures from TCR beta sequences and the way those sequences occurred across donors. An early release that covered approximately 600 HLA-typed donors contained approximately 300 gigabases of sequencing data and 65 million to 100 million unique TCR sequences. In a later genetic analysis, genome-wide SNP genotypes for about three fifths of the 666 donors were used, and that subset was treated as a discovery cohort. Among around 400 genotyped donors of the cohort, an average of approximately 250,000 unique TCR beta nucleotide sequences were sequenced per donor, approximately 20% of them non-productive. Roughly five DR-DQ haplotypes were treated as single units for association and clustering because of strong linkage in the cohort. To study patterns of TCR occurrence, a later analysis re-analyzed previously published TCR beta repertoires from hundreds of donors and added high-resolution HLA genotyping. The study aimed to test whether signatures of past pathogen exposure could be identified by cataloging public T cell receptors. All discovery cohort repertoires had been generated using a single sequencing platform. Besides the first cohort of roughly 700 subjects, a separate validation cohort made up of 120 different subjects was used. Donor age, sex, ethnicity and CMV serostatus were collected together with the repertoire data. What the research found in general, with its limitations: A further reported finding was that TCR beta sequences accurately predicted the HLA-A and HLA-B alleles for most subjects in the first cohort. A later analysis found that TCR association rates varied across HLA loci, with DRB1 alleles showing the most associated TCRs and HLA-C alleles the fewest. The authors suggested that the approach could potentially be extended to other disease states and immunological phenotypes. In a later analysis, several top co-occurrence clusters were reported to appear linked to parvovirus B19, influenza, CMV and Epstein-Barr virus. In a later analysis, HLA-associated TCR beta chains were found to be more clonally expanded and to have lower generation probabilities than equally common non-associated chains. A group of highly shared sequence variants was considered likely to be a technical artifact of the sequencing pipeline. Linkage disequilibrium might explain the correlated functional status among segregating V segments, but an unknown experimental factor could not be excluded. The study listed 150 to 200 TCR beta chains as associated with cytomegalovirus. Most CMV-associated TCR beta chains appeared to be HLA-restricted in a later analysis, and the HLA associations seemed to be driven largely by CMV exposure. Sequencing depth was assumed to be roughly uniform across donors in the presence/absence analyses, though that assumption may not hold. In a later genetic analysis, a missense DCLRE1C variant was associated with V-gene and J-gene trimming of TCR beta chains, and the association was replicated in an independent cohort. Because HLA typing was unavailable for some donors at each locus, only the typed subset was used in association tests. Specific HLA alleles were associated with 16,951 TCR beta sequences at a false discovery rate of 0.05 in a later analysis. In vitro tests confirmed that a few of the cytomegalovirus-associated TCR beta chains recognize cytomegalovirus antigens. Some IMGT-functional V segments, including TRBV6-2 and TRBV6-3, could not be told apart with the 87-base-pair reads, so those segments were excluded. In a later genetic analysis, fewer N-insertions in productive TCRs were reported among donors in an Asian-associated ancestry cluster than the approximately 710-donor mean. CMV serostatus was the only immune exposure information available for the cohort. Only TCR beta chains were sequenced in this cohort, and the absence of alpha or paired-chain data limited detectable features. The classifier was reported to diagnose cytomegalovirus status with high specificity and sensitivity in both the original and validation cohorts. Across donors, most TCR sequences were observed very rarely, whereas some public TCRs were present in many individuals. In an earlier analysis of 587 of the donors, most TCR beta V segments appeared in productive rearrangements about 87% or about 30% of the time, broadly matching IMGT annotations. Strong co-occurrence of HLA alleles, especially DR and DQ, made assigning TCR associations to individual alleles difficult. Roughly 17 rarely observed V segments, including chromosome 9 orphons, were excluded from the earlier analysis of several hundred of the donors because counts were too low.

The CDR3 has 17 amino acids, counting the end cysteine and phenylalanine. Only the CDR3 part of the read is kept: 51 bases, read in frame from the first base. The germline V gene gives CDR1 as LGHNA and CDR2 as YNFKEQ. The junction shows trimming of 0 bases on V and 5 bases on J, and the gene matches do not reach 8 bases of it. The cohort was made up of approximately 700 healthy bone marrow donors. Cohort members were all nominally healthy when sampled, although unrecorded immune exposures were likely present. The donor was CMV seronegative and belonged to the group of 350 to 400 seronegative cohort members. Every donor gave a peripheral blood sample, and the peripheral blood mononuclear cells from that sample were used for TCR beta sequencing. The Qiagen DNeasy Blood Extraction Kit was used to extract genomic DNA from the blood cell samples. The library came from the immunoSEQ multiplex PCR assay. A mixture of 60 forward primers for TCR Vbeta segments and 13 reverse primers for TCR Jbeta segments was used in the multiplex PCR. A multiplex PCR assay on genomic DNA amplified the CDR3 region of rearranged TCR beta genes. On the Illumina HiSeq System, the amplified TCR beta libraries were sequenced as 87-base-pair reads. The paper's data handling went like this. A later analysis counted about 82 million unique TCR beta chains across the 690 or so repertoires, and 9.5 million to 11 million of these chains were shared by at least two donors. A nearest-neighbor algorithm error-corrected the raw reads and collapsed the reads into unique sequences, merging closely related sequences to remove PCR and sequencing errors. Alignment of CDR3 sequences to IMGT reference sequences was used to assign V, D and J gene segments. For a sequence to be retained, at least a six-nucleotide match to both a V gene segment and a J gene segment was required. A rearrangement was called productive if the CDR3 had no stop codons and remained in frame with V and J, and every other rearrangement was called non-productive. Following IMGT convention, CDR3 was defined as the stretch from the second conserved V-encoded cysteine up to the conserved J-encoded phenylalanine. The earlier analysis of about 590 of the donors excluded sequences that lacked an unambiguous match to a single V gene segment. An earlier analysis of 500 to 700 of the donors classified V segments as functional when productive rearrangements were above 56.7% and as segregating when the standard deviation between donors was above 5%. To diagnose cytomegalovirus status from the catalog of TCR beta chain sequences, a statistical classification framework was built. In a later analysis, V and J genes were assigned by comparing TCR nucleotide sequences against IMGT/GENE-DB human TR gene sequences. A later analysis assigned CDR3 sequences and most-parsimonious VDJ recombination scenarios with the TCRdist pipeline. In a later analysis, every TCR beta chain was defined by the combination of its CDR3 amino acid sequence and its V-gene family, and reads without a unique V-gene family were dropped. To address suspected cross-contamination and a sequencing artifact, a later analysis removed over 500 highly shared, low-generation-probability nucleotide sequences. In a later analysis, a clonal expansion index for each public chain was calculated from normalized within-repertoire ranks of inferred template counts. In a later analysis, generation probabilities were computed with a VDJ recombination model fitted to out-of-frame rearrangements, and the resulting probabilities were checked against IGoR. In a later analysis, TCR-TCR, TCR-HLA and TCR-CMV co-occurrence was scored with hypergeometric tests, and a repertoire-size bias correction was applied to TCR pairs. To estimate false discovery rates, a later analysis permuted the HLA or CMV assignments 20 times. In a later analysis, co-occurring TCRs were grouped using DBSCAN, and TCRdist sequence similarity was added for clustering within HLA-allele-positive subsets. Repertoires with fewer than 30,000 or more than 120,000 public chains, plus five repertoires with anomalous nucleotide sharing, were excluded from co-occurrence clustering. Entries here come from immuneACCESS through TCRdb and include only in-frame sequences with V and J called. Some clones fail to appear in such tables; in the studies checked, an unresolved V gene covers under half of the shortfall, and the cause of the remainder is unknown. From that table come the V and J calls and clone size; the DNA was used to work out D and trimming. The data table for this sample lists under 95,000 clones. The ten top clones hold 0.58% of the sample.

Sequencing was done on a sample of PBMCs. The sequence came from a man aged 45-65 years in good health and CMV-seronegative. The chain is encoded by TRBV4-2 joined to TRBJ2-1, and 9 junctional nucleotides match TRBD2. CDR3 protein: CASSQEGLAGTDNEQFF. At the DNA level, the sequence is TGTGCCAGCAGCCAAGAGGGCCTAGCGGGAACCGACAATGAGCAGTTCTTC.